One sample yielded the 31 T cell receptor beta chains listed below, sequenced in a study of blood T cell repertoires in COVID-19. Sequencing used immunoSEQ multiplex PCR; TCRdb keeps in-frame clones, though not all of them. The table has about 70,000 clones, 65% to 90% seen once. The sequencing input was peripheral blood. All receptors come from a young man with COVID-19, enrolled during active disease.

The CDR3 DNA reads as TGTGCCACCAGCAGTGAGGAAATGCTCAAGGCTTTCTTT. Translating it yields CATSSEEMLKAFF. V and J are TRBV15 and TRBJ1-1; D gene ambiguous. The V and J ends lost 3 bases and 11 bases respectively, with 16 bases between them. CDR3 length equals 13 residues. Germline V gene lookup returns CDR1 LNHNV and CDR2 YYDKDF (reference sequence).

The V gene is TRBV28, the J gene TRBJ2-7; 10 positions match TRBD2. This CDR3 region has 15 residues. Germline values: CDR1 MDHEN, CDR2 SYDVKM. With 6 bases clipped from V and 6 bases from J, the junction kept 11 bases outside the gene matches. This chain's CDR3 is CASRPRLAGEGEQYF. The CDR3 region has the DNA TGTGCCAGCAGACCGAGGCTAGCGGGAGAGGGCGAGCAGTACTTC. The full variable domain, with the rest looked up from reference TRBV28 and TRBJ2-7, is DVKVTQSSRYLVKRTGEKVFLECVQDMDHENMFWYRQDPGLGLRLIYFSYDVKMKEKGDIPEGYSVSREKKERFSLILESASTNQTSMYLCASRPRLAGEGEQYFGPGTRLTVT.

The chain couples TRBV2 to TRBJ2-5; 12 bases map to TRBD2. CDR1 SNHLY and CDR2 FYNNEI come from the germline V gene. The CDR3 contains 18 residues. With 4 bases clipped from V and 9 bases from J, the junction kept 18 bases outside the gene matches. The CDR3 spells CASSGPGLAGGPFSPQYF. The DNA of the CDR3 is TGTGCCAGCAGTGGACCCGGCCTAGCGGGAGGGCCCTTTTCTCCCCAGTACTTC.

The gene calls are TRBV9 and TRBJ1-4; 10 bases map to TRBD1. Germline CDR1 is SGDLS and CDR2 is YYNGEE. CDR3 length equals 14 residues. J gave up 7 bases and V 5 bases, and 5 bases lay outside the gene matches. Here the CDR3 DNA reads TGTGCCAGCAGTTGGGGGGACAGGGGTGAAAAACTGTTTTTT. Its protein is CASSWGDRGEKLFF.

CDR3 region: CASSLGSSYNEQFF. For the CDR3, the DNA is TGTGCCAGCAGCTTAGGGTCCAGTTACAATGAGCAGTTCTTC. V gene TRBV11-3 combines with J gene TRBJ2-1; D uncertain. The germline V and J ends were trimmed by 1 base and 4 bases, with 8 bases remaining between them. This CDR3 spans 14 amino acids. CDR1 SGHNT and CDR2 YENEEA come from the germline V gene. Full variable domain (remainder filled in from reference TRBV11-3 and TRBJ2-1): EAGVVQSPRYKIIEKKQPVAFWCNPISGHNTLYWYLQNLGQGPELLIRYENEEAVDDSQLPKDRFSAERLKGVDSTLKIQPAELGDSAVYLCASSLGSSYNEQFFGPGTRLTVL.

The J gene is TRBJ1-1, the V gene TRBV6-5; D gene unclear. V was pared by 4 bases and J by 6 bases, with 15 bases between. The CDR3 is made up of 14 amino acids. Germline loops: CDR1 MNHEY, CDR2 SVGAGI. The CDR3 DNA follows: TGTGCCAGCAGTTTGACCCAGTTGAGGGCTGAAGCTTTCTTT. Translated, it gives CASSLTQLRAEAFF.

This clone was seen only once. The V and J genes are TRBV5-4 and TRBJ1-6; 9 positions agree with TRBD1. The germline CDR1 and CDR2 sequences are SGHNT and YYREEE (reference sequence). The CDR3 is made up of 12 amino acids. V lost 0 bases and J lost 18; bases outside the gene matches: 4. The CDR3 coding sequence is TGTGCCAGCAGCTTGGGGGACAGGGACCACCACTTT. This translates into CASSLGDRDHHF. The full variable domain, its missing parts supplied by reference TRBV5-4 and TRBJ1-6, is ETGVTQSPTHLIKTRGQQVTLRCSSQSGHNTVSWYQQALGQGPQFIFQYYREEENGRGNFPPRFSGLQFPNYSSELNVNALELDDSALYLCASSLGDRDHHFGNGTRLTVT.

The rearrangement joins TRBV19 to TRBJ2-3; the D gene is possibly TRBD1 (5 bases). Germline V lookup: CDR1 LNHDA, CDR2 SQIVND (reference sequence). This CDR3 is built from 18 residues. V was trimmed by 2 bases and J by 3 bases, leaving 21 bases between them. This chain's CDR3 is CASSILNPTGSRTDTQYF. The CDR3 nucleotides are TGTGCCAGTAGTATATTGAACCCAACAGGTTCGCGGACAGATACGCAGTATTTT.

J is TRBJ2-7 and V is TRBV6-4; TRBD2 matches at 14 bases. Germline V lookup: CDR1 MRHNA, CDR2 SNTAGT. This CDR3 region has 16 residues. After removal of 7 bases from V and 7 bases from J, the junction contained 12 bases not matched to a gene. For the CDR3, the DNA is TGTGCCAGCATCACTCCGGGACTAGCGGGAGCGGGAGAGCAGTACTTC. It yields the protein CASITPGLAGAGEQYF.

The rearrangement uses TRBV6-5 and TRBJ2-1; no definite D call. The CDR3 has 10 amino acids. The V end lost 7 bases, the J end lost 5 bases, and 3 bases lay between the germline ends. Germline lookup yields CDR1 MNHEY and CDR2 SVGAGI. The CDR3 DNA is TGTGCCAGCACCAACAATGAGCAGTTCTTC. Its protein product is CASTNNEQFF.

The chain couples TRBV3-1 (or the pseudogene TRBV3-2) to TRBJ2-7; tentatively, D is TRBD1 (6 bases). The length of the CDR3 is 15 residues. CDR1 and CDR2 from the germline V gene are LGHDT and YNNKEL (reference sequence). Trimming pared 4 bases from V and 5 bases from J, leaving 18 bases between. The CDR3 protein is CASSPSSSPGDEQYF. The CDR3 DNA reads TGTGCCAGCAGCCCCAGTTCTAGCCCAGGGGACGAGCAGTACTTC.

The chain has TRBV7-9 and TRBJ2-1, with 7 positions matching TRBD1. Germline V lookup: CDR1 SEHNR, CDR2 FQNEAQ (reference sequence). Losses at the gene ends were 5 bases for V and 5 bases for J; bases not matched to a gene: 9. The CDR3 is 15 amino acids. The CDR3 sequence is CASSKAGTEHNEQFF. CDR3 coding DNA: TGTGCCAGCAGCAAGGCCGGGACAGAGCACAATGAGCAGTTCTTC.

The CDR3 DNA sequence: TGTGCCAGCAGCTTCTCGGGGACTAGCGGGAGTAGGGAGACCCAGTACTTC. Translating gives CASSFSGTSGSRETQYF. This chain links TRBV11-2 with TRBJ2-5; 14 nucleotides agree with TRBD2. Germline CDR1 SGHAT, CDR2 FQNNGV. The junction had 8 bases not matched to a gene; V was cut back by 3 bases and J by 5 bases. The CDR3 loop spans 17 amino acids.

This chain joins TRBV19 and TRBJ2-1; D is unresolved. Looked up from germline, CDR1 is LNHDA and CDR2 is SQIVND (reference sequence). V dropped 0 bases and J dropped 9 bases, with 6 bases sitting between them. The CDR3 has 12 residues. The CDR3 loop reads CASSIEGVEQFF. CDR3 DNA: TGTGCCAGTAGTATAGAGGGCGTTGAGCAGTTCTTC.

This clone was observed a few times. The J gene is TRBJ1-4, the V gene TRBV10-3; 8 bases are a match to TRBD1. Per the germline V gene, CDR1 is ENHRY and CDR2 is SYGVKD. The CDR3 runs 16 residues. J gave up 7 bases and V 2 bases, and 9 bases lay outside the gene matches. CDR3 in DNA: TGTGCCATCAGTGAGGGGCAGGGGGCCGTGAGTGAAAAACTGTTTTTT. This gives the protein CAISEGQGAVSEKLFF.

The chain has TRBV19 and TRBJ1-2; D unresolved. Germline V CDR1 and CDR2: LNHDA, SQIVND (reference sequence). V was clipped by 4 bases and J by 7 bases, with 13 bases between them. The CDR3 length is 13 residues. The CDR3 DNA reads TGTGCCAGTAGTACGACGGCGGTTGGTGGCTACACCTTC. This translates into CASSTTAVGGYTF.

This chain uses TRBV28 with TRBJ2-7; TRBD1 matches 9 bases. CDR3 size: 16 residues. The V gene end was trimmed by 4 bases and the J gene end by 1 base; junction bases not matched to a gene: 8. Germline V lookup: CDR1 MDHEN, CDR2 SYDVKM. CDR3 in DNA: TGTGCCAGCAGTTCCCATGCGGACAGGGGTTCCTACGAGCAGTACTTC. Its protein product is CASSSHADRGSYEQYF.

This chain uses TRBV5-8 with TRBJ2-1, with 10 bases aligning to TRBD2. J gave up 3 bases and V 0 bases, and 0 bases lay outside the gene matches. The CDR3 totals 15 residues. Germline-derived CDR1 and CDR2 are SGHTS and YDEGEE. CDR3 sequence reads: CASSLGTSGYNEQFF. The DNA of the CDR3 is TGTGCCAGCAGCTTGGGGACTAGCGGCTACAATGAGCAGTTCTTC.

The gene calls are TRBV28 and TRBJ1-3; the D gene is possibly TRBD1 (5 bases). This CDR3 region has 16 residues. V lost 5 bases to trimming and J lost 1 base, with 15 bases between them. Germline V gives CDR1 MDHEN, CDR2 SYDVKM. For the CDR3, the DNA is TGTGCCAGCAGTATACCAATAACAGGTTCTGGAAACACCATATATTTT. It specifies CASSIPITGSGNTIYF.

This chain joins TRBV28 and TRBJ1-1, with no clear D. Germline assignment: CDR1 MDHEN and CDR2 SYDVKM. The V end lost 3 bases, the J end lost 1 base, and 9 bases lay between the germline ends. The CDR3 totals 14 residues. The CDR3 sequence is CASSLLGRNTEAFF. In DNA, the CDR3 is TGTGCCAGCAGTTTGCTTGGGAGGAACACTGAAGCTTTCTTT.

The chain links TRBV7-8 to TRBJ2-7; 11 positions match TRBD2. Germline V gives CDR1 SGHVS, CDR2 FQNEAQ. The CDR3 spans 15 residues. The V and J ends lost 2 bases and 3 bases, in that order; junction bases with no gene match: 3. The CDR3 spells CASSLRLAGHYEQYF. The CDR3 DNA reads TGTGCCAGCAGCTTAAGACTAGCGGGACACTACGAGCAGTACTTC.

This rearrangement joins TRBV28 to TRBJ2-2, with D perhaps TRBD1 (6 bases). V lost 8 bases, J lost 0 bases, and 13 bases lay in between. CDR1 and CDR2 from the germline V gene are MDHEN and SYDVKM. CDR3 length: 15 amino acids. DNA of the CDR3: TGTGCCAGCGTGGGGGCAGGCGCGAACACCGGGGAGCTGTTTTTT. Its protein product is CASVGAGANTGELFF. The whole variable domain, filled in from reference TRBV28 and TRBJ2-2, reads DVKVTQSSRYLVKRTGEKVFLECVQDMDHENMFWYRQDPGLGLRLIYFSYDVKMKEKGDIPEGYSVSREKKERFSLILESASTNQTSMYLCASVGAGANTGELFFGEGSRLTVL.

The chain joins TRBV7-8 to TRBJ2-7, with D uncertain. The CDR3 is 12 amino acids. CDR1 and CDR2 from the germline V gene are SGHVS and FQNEAQ. The ends were cut back, 5 bases at V and 6 bases at J, with 11 bases in the middle. CDR3 sequence: CASSPPQAEQYF. As DNA, the CDR3 is TGTGCCAGCAGCCCCCCGCAAGCCGAGCAGTACTTC.

The V call is TRBV19, the J call TRBJ1-1, with TRBD1 identical over 7 bases. V lost 3 bases to trimming and J lost 3 bases; unmatched junction nucleotides: 10. There are 16 residues in the CDR3. CDR1 is LNHDA, CDR2 SQIVND, per germline (reference sequence). The CDR3 bases are TGTGCCAGTAGTATGGGGCAGGGGGTAATTCACACTGAAGCTTTCTTT. Protein product: CASSMGQGVIHTEAFF.

The gene calls are TRBV10-2 and TRBJ1-5, with D perhaps matching TRBD1 (6 bases). V was trimmed by 8 bases and J by 5 bases, leaving 13 bases between them. This CDR3 is built from 13 residues. Per the germline V gene, CDR1 is WSHSY and CDR2 is SAAADI. CDR3 DNA: TGCGCCAGCCCAGACAGGAGGCATCAGCCCCAGCATTTT. This translates into CASPDRRHQPQHF.

J is TRBJ1-5 and V is TRBV15; 9 bases agree with TRBD1. The CDR3 spans 14 residues. CDR1 LNHNV and CDR2 YYDKDF come from the germline V gene (reference sequence). With V trimmed by 6 bases and J by 7 bases, 7 bases remained unmatched. For the CDR3, the DNA is TGTGCCACCAGTTTGGACAGGGGCAGACAGCCCCAGCATTTT. Protein product: CATSLDRGRQPQHF.

This chain connects TRBV5-1 to TRBJ2-7; TRBD1 might be the D (6 bases). V gave up 4 bases and J gave up 2 bases, with 10 bases separating them. This CDR3 has 13 residues. Germline CDR1 SGHRS, CDR2 YFSETQ. The CDR3 nucleotides are TGCGCCAGCAGCGCCGGACAGACCTACGAGCAGTACTTC. This gives the protein CASSAGQTYEQYF.

This sequence joins TRBV11-3 and TRBJ2-2, with TRBD2 matching 7 bases. With 3 bases clipped from V and 8 bases from J, the junction kept 12 bases outside the gene matches. Germline V lookup: CDR1 SGHNT, CDR2 YENEEA. This CDR3 has 16 residues. CDR3 loop: CASSLFGGRGAGELFF. The CDR3 nucleotides are TGTGCCAGCAGCTTGTTCGGCGGGAGAGGAGCTGGGGAGCTGTTTTTT.

V usage is TRBV12-5 and J usage is TRBJ2-1; D call uncertain. Trimming shortened V by 1 base and J by 4 bases, and 5 bases separated the two germline ends. The germline gives CDR1 LGHNT, CDR2 FRNRAP. CDR3 length equals 13 residues. CDR3 protein: CASGLAVYNEQFF. Here the CDR3 DNA reads TGTGCTAGTGGTTTGGCCGTTTACAATGAGCAGTTCTTC. Full variable domain (missing parts from reference TRBV12-5 and TRBJ2-1): DARVTQTPRHKVTEMGQEVTMRCQPILGHNTVFWYRQTMMQGLELLAYFRNRAPLDDSGMPKDRFSAEMPDATLATLKIQPSEPRDSAVYFCASGLAVYNEQFFGPGTRLTVL.

The rearrangement joins TRBV10-3 to TRBJ2-3; D possibly corresponds to TRBD2 (6 bases). Between the trimmed V and J ends, which lost 3 bases and 3 bases, there was a span of 13 bases. The CDR3 is 15 residues long. Looked up from germline, CDR1 is ENHRY and CDR2 is SYGVKD. The CDR3 DNA reads TGTGCCATCAGTGATCGGGAGCTGGCGACAGATACGCAGTATTTT. Translation gives CAISDRELATDTQYF.

V usage is TRBV12-3 or TRBV12-4 and J usage is TRBJ1-2; no reliable D call. Trimming removed 6 bases at V and 7 bases at J, with 9 bases between. There are 11 residues in the CDR3. CDR3: CASSRVGGYTF. In DNA, the CDR3 is TGTGCCAGCAGCCGCGTCGGTGGCTACACCTTC.